This TCR beta chain was captured by sequencing in a study of early T cells in non-severe SARS-CoV-2 infection. For the study at large: Alpha and beta chains were unpaired, from unsorted whole-blood bulk RNA. Overall study findings and caveats: Using VDJdb, the matching emphasized anti-spike CD8 responses while missing private and CD4 specificities.

This clonotype was counted many times. Its antigen is currently unknown. Individual cDNA molecules received unique molecular identifiers. TCRdb recomputed calls from the 5' RACE reads with MiXCR, one row per CDR3 protein. The sample includes tens of thousands of distinct CDR3 sequences, 5.6% of them seen just once. The TCR originated in an adult who was a healthcare worker with PCR-confirmed SARS-CoV-2 infection or an uninfected control (not recorded which). Material for sequencing was whole blood.

The CDR3 DNA reads as TGTGCCATCAGTGGACAGGGACTGAACACTGAAGCTTTCTTT. It codes for CAISGQGLNTEAFF. J is TRBJ1-1 and V is TRBV10-3; 7 bases match TRBD1. The CDR3 consists of 14 residues. Losses at the gene ends were 4 bases for V and 0 bases for J; bases not matched to a gene: 2. Per the germline V gene, CDR1 is ENHRY and CDR2 is SYGVKD.